This entry is about one T cell receptor (beta chain). TCRdb keeps only in-frame clones here, not all; method: immunoSEQ multiplex PCR. The sample holds more than 400,000 clones; roughly 87% are singletons and the top ten take 0.6%. The germline V gene encodes CDR1 MNHEY and CDR2 SVGAGI. The CDR3 runs 13 residues. Trimming cost V 6 bases and J 3 bases; bases outside gene matches: 2. This sample was included in a study of blood T cell repertoires in COVID-19. Study information: Nucleic acid was either cDNA or gDNA, and it came from T cells, B-cell-depleted T cells, or PBMCs.

Enrollees, about 18 to 90 years old, lived in approximately 25 US areas. Clinical history as reported by participants underpinned cohort assignment. The chain links TRBV6-5 to TRBJ1-1, with TRBD1 matching over 9 bases. The sequence was collected from a man aged 18 to 30 who had recovered from COVID-19. The sample consisted of PBMCs or T cells enriched from blood (not recorded which). CDR3 DNA sequence: TGTGCCAGCAGACGGGACAGGGACACTGAAGCTTTCTTT. Amino acid sequence: CASRRDRDTEAFF.